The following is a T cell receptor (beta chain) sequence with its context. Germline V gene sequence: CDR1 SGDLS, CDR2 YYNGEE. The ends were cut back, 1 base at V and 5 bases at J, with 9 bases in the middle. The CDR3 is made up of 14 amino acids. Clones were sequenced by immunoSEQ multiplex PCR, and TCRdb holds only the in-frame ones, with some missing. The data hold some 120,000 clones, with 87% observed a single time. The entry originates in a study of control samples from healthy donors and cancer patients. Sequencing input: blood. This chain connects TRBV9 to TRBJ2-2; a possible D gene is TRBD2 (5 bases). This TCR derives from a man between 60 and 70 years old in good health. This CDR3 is CASSVSPGTGELFF. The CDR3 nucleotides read TGTGCCAGCAGCGTAAGTCCGGGAACCGGGGAGCTGTTTTTT.